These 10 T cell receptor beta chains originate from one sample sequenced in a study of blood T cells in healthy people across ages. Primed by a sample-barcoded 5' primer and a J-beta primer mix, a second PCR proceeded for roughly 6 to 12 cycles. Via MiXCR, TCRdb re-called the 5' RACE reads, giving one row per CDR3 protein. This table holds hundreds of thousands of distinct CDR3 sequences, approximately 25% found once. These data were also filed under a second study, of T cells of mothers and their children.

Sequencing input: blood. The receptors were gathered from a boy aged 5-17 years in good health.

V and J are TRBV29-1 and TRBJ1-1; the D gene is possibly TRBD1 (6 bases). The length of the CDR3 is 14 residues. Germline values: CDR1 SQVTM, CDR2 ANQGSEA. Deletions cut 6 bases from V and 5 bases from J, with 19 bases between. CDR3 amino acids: CSVSGGQGRTEAFF. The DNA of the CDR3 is TGCAGCGTCTCTGGCGGGCAGGGGAGGACTGAAGCTTTCTTT.

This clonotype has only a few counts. The CDR3 region has the DNA TGCAGTGCTCCCGGGACAGGACCCCAAGAGACCCAGTACTTC. It translates to CSAPGTGPQETQYF. The rearrangement joins TRBV20-1 to TRBJ2-5, with 8 nucleotides matching TRBD1. The V segment lost 5 bases and the J segment 1 base; nucleotides outside the gene matches: 6. The CDR3 runs to 14 residues. The V gene's germline CDR1 is DFQATT and CDR2 SNEGSKA (reference sequence).

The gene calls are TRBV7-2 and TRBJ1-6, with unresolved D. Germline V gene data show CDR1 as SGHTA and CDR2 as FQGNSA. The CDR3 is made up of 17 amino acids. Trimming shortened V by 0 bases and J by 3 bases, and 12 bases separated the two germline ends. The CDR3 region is CASSLAANLNYNSPLHF. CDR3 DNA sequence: TGTGCCAGCAGCTTAGCTGCGAATCTGAACTATAATTCACCCCTCCACTTT.

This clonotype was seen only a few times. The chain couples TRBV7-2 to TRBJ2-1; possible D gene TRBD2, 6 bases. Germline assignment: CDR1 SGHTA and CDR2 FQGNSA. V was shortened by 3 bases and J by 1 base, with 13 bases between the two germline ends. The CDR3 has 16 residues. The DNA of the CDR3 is TGTGCCAGCAGCTTCGTCCCTAGCGTATCCTACAATGAGCAGTTCTTC. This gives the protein CASSFVPSVSYNEQFF.

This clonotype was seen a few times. The CDR3 region has the DNA TGTGCCAGCAGTTTCCGGGACCGCTACGAGCAGTACTTC. Amino acids: CASSFRDRYEQYF. The gene calls are TRBV28 and TRBJ2-7; D may be TRBD1 or TRBD2 (5 bases each). The V end was cut by 3 bases, the J end by 3 bases, with 9 bases between. Germline V CDR1 and CDR2: MDHEN, SYDVKM. CDR3 length: 13 amino acids.

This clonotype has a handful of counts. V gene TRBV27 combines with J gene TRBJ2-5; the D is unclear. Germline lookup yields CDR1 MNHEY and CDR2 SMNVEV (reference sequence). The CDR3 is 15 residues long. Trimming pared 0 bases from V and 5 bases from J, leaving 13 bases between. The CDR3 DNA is TGTGCCAGCAGTTTATCCCCAGCCACATGGGAGACCCAGTACTTC. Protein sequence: CASSLSPATWETQYF.

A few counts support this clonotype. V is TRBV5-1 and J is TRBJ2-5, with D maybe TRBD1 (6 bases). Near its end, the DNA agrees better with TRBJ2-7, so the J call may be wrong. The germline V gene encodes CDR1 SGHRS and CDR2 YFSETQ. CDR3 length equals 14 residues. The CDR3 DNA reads TGCGCCAGCAGCTTGGGCCAGGGGATAAACGAGCAGTACTTC. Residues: CASSLGQGINEQYF.

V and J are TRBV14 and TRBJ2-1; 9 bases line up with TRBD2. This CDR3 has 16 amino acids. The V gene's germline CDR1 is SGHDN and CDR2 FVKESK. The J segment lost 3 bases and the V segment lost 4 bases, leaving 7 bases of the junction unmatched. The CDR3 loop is CASSPFLAGIYNEQFF. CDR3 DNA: TGTGCCAGCAGCCCGTTCCTAGCGGGGATCTACAATGAGCAGTTCTTC. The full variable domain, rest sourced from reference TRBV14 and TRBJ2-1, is EAGVTQFPSHSVIEKGQTVTLRCDPISGHDNLYWYRRVMGKEIKFLLHFVKESKQDESGMPNNRFLAERTGGTYSTLKVQPAELEDSGVYFCASSPFLAGIYNEQFFGPGTRLTVL.

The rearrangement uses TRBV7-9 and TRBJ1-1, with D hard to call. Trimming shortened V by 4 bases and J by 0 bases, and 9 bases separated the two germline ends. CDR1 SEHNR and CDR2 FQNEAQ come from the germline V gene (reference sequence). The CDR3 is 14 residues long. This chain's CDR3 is CASSSWTVNTEAFF. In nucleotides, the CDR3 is TGTGCCAGCAGCTCATGGACGGTGAACACTGAAGCTTTCTTT.

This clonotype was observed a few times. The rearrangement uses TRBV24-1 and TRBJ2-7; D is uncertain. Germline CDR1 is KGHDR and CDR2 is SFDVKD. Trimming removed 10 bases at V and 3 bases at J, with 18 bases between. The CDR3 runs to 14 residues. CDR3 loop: CATVGNGPDYEQYF. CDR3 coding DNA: TGTGCCACAGTGGGGAATGGACCCGACTACGAGCAGTACTTC.